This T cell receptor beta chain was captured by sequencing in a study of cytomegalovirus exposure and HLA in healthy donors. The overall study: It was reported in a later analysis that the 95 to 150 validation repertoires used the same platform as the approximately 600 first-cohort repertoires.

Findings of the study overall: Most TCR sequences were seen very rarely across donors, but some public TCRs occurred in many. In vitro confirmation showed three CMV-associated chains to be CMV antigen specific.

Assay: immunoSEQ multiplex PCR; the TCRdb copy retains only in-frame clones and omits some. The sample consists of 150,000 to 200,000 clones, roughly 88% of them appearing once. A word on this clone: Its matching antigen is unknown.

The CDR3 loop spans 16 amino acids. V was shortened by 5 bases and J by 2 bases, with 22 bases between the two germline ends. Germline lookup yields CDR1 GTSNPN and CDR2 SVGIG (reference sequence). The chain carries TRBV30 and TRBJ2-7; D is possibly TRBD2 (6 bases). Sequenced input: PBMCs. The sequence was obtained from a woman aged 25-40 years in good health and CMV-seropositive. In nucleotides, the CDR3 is TGTGCCTGGCCCAAACTAGGGAGGAGGTCCGCCTACGAGCAGTACTTC. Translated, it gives CAWPKLGRRSAYEQYF.